The rows below give T cell receptor beta chains drawn from one sample of a study of T cell repertoires in cytomegalovirus infection. A single record per CDR3 protein comes from TCRdb applying MiXCR to the reads. Here the sample spans more than 500,000 distinct CDR3 sequences, approximately 17% being singletons. Material: CD8+ T cells from PBMCs. The source of these receptors is a human donor in good health (CMV status not recorded). Some clones in this sample may be carry-over from other donors' samples. The conserved cysteine and the conserved F or W are not part of the CDR3 here. A D gene is named only where the DNA matches it firmly.

CDR3 protein: ATSPRWGEGNQPQH
V gene: TRBV15
D gene: NA
J gene: TRBJ1-5

CDR3 protein: ASWARGTLYNEQF
V gene: TRBV6-5
D gene: NA
J gene: TRBJ2-1

CDR3 protein: SVVDGTGVLF
V gene: TRBV29-1
D gene: NA
J gene: TRBJ2-2

CDR3 protein: ASSSPGFNLPFNYGYT
V gene: TRBV12-3/TRBV12-4
D gene: NA
J gene: TRBJ1-2

CDR3 protein: SAPERGQETQY
V gene: TRBV20-1
D gene: NA
J gene: TRBJ2-5

CDR3 protein: SARVRVKVEKLF
V gene: TRBV20-1
D gene: NA
J gene: TRBJ1-4

CDR3 protein: ASSRDRGDDSPLH
V gene: TRBV7-2
D gene: TRBD1
J gene: TRBJ1-6

CDR3 protein: ASSDGLPSQETQY
V gene: TRBV5-4
D gene: NA
J gene: TRBJ2-5

CDR3 protein: ASYKRDGTEAF
V gene: TRBV5-6
D gene: NA
J gene: TRBJ1-1

CDR3 protein: ASSVARVSYEQY
V gene: TRBV9
D gene: NA
J gene: TRBJ2-7

CDR3 protein: ASSPENNGELF
V gene: TRBV12-3/TRBV12-4
D gene: NA
J gene: TRBJ2-2

CDR3 protein: ASRLYRGLYTDTQY
V gene: TRBV6-5
D gene: TRBD1
J gene: TRBJ2-3

CDR3 protein: ASSDEGTGELF
V gene: TRBV25-1
D gene: NA
J gene: TRBJ2-2

CDR3 protein: AIGGQGAYGYT
V gene: TRBV10-3
D gene: TRBD1
J gene: TRBJ1-2

CDR3 protein: ASRRSWTQY
V gene: TRBV6-2/TRBV6-3
D gene: NA
J gene: TRBJ2-5

CDR3 protein: ASSSVQGSSGNTIY
V gene: TRBV7-9
D gene: NA
J gene: TRBJ1-3

CDR3 protein: ASSLEGPQNEQF
V gene: TRBV13
D gene: NA
J gene: TRBJ2-1

CDR3 protein: ASSFWGRGRDTQY
V gene: TRBV28
D gene: NA
J gene: TRBJ2-3

CDR3 protein: ASSLRGGGASSYNEQF
V gene: TRBV7-8
D gene: TRBD2
J gene: TRBJ2-1

CDR3 protein: SARVSFGQLGTEAF
V gene: TRBV20-1
D gene: NA
J gene: TRBJ1-1

CDR3 protein: ASRSDRSGANVLT
V gene: TRBV6-1
D gene: NA
J gene: TRBJ2-6

CDR3 protein: ASSPRERGGYNEQF
V gene: TRBV9
D gene: TRBD2
J gene: TRBJ2-1

CDR3 protein: ATARQGAWITEAF
V gene: TRBV15
D gene: NA
J gene: TRBJ1-1

CDR3 protein: AVGDGTITNEKLF
V gene: TRBV10-3
D gene: NA
J gene: TRBJ1-4

CDR3 protein: ASSGGTGGHYEQY
V gene: TRBV2
D gene: TRBD1
J gene: TRBJ2-7

CDR3 protein: ASSFFGTGQETQY
V gene: TRBV28
D gene: TRBD1
J gene: TRBJ2-5

CDR3 protein: ASGLVQGGAWETQY
V gene: TRBV12-5
D gene: TRBD1
J gene: TRBJ2-5

CDR3 protein: ASSSSKGETQY
V gene: TRBV6-5
D gene: NA
J gene: TRBJ2-5

CDR3 protein: ARGLVSVIEAFPYNEQF
V gene: TRBV12-5
D gene: NA
J gene: TRBJ2-1